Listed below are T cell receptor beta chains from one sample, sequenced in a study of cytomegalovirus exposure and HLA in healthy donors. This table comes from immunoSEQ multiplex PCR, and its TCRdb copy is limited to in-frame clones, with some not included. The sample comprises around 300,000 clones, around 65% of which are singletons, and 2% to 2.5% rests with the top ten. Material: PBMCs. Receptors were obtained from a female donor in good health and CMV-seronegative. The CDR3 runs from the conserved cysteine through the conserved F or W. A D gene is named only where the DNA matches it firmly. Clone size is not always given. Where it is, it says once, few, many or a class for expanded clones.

CDR3nt: TGTGCCAGCAGTCTTGCAAGGGGGCCCTCTGGAAACACCATATATTTT
CDR3aa: CASSLARGPSGNTIYF
d_gene: TRBD1
j_gene: TRBJ1-3
v_gene: TRBV6-6
abundance: -

CDR3nt: TGTGCCACATACCCCACTACGGGGCAGTACTTC
CDR3aa: CATYPTTGQYF
d_gene: -
j_gene: TRBJ2-7
v_gene: TRBV28
abundance: -

CDR3nt: TGTGCCAGTAGTTACCGGGACAGCGGCTCCTACGAGCAGTACTTC
CDR3aa: CASSYRDSGSYEQYF
d_gene: TRBD1
j_gene: TRBJ2-7
v_gene: TRBV19
abundance: few

CDR3nt: TGTGCCAGCAGTAGGTCCGGGGTCCACTACGAGCAGTACTTC
CDR3aa: CASSRSGVHYEQYF
d_gene: -
j_gene: TRBJ2-7
v_gene: TRBV9
abundance: -

CDR3nt: TGTGCCAGCAGCTTAGGGGGGGTAAACACCGGGGAGCTGTTTTTT
CDR3aa: CASSLGGVNTGELFF
d_gene: -
j_gene: TRBJ2-2
v_gene: TRBV7-2
abundance: -

CDR3nt: TGCGCCAGCAGCGGCGGACTAGCTATCACAGATACGCAGTATTTT
CDR3aa: CASSGGLAITDTQYF
d_gene: TRBD2
j_gene: TRBJ2-3
v_gene: TRBV5-1
abundance: -

CDR3nt: TGCGCCAGCAGCCAACCAACGCTGGGGCAGCAAGAGACCCAGTACTTC
CDR3aa: CASSQPTLGQQETQYF
d_gene: -
j_gene: TRBJ2-5
v_gene: TRBV4-1
abundance: -

CDR3nt: TGTGCCAGCAGCTTAGGGGGACAGGGGGCGTCCGAGCAGTACTTC
CDR3aa: CASSLGGQGASEQYF
d_gene: TRBD1
j_gene: TRBJ2-7
v_gene: TRBV7-8
abundance: -

CDR3nt: TGTGCCAGCAGCTTGGCTGCCCGGGGGAACACTGAAGCTTTCTTT
CDR3aa: CASSLAARGNTEAFF
d_gene: -
j_gene: TRBJ1-1
v_gene: TRBV5-4
abundance: -

CDR3nt: TGTGCCAGCAGGATGGGCCTGACAGGGGGCGATGAAAAACTGTTTTTT
CDR3aa: CASRMGLTGGDEKLFF
d_gene: TRBD1
j_gene: TRBJ1-4
v_gene: TRBV2
abundance: few

CDR3nt: TGTGCCAGCAGCACAGGGAAACGTATAGTGAACACCGGGGAGCTGTTTTTT
CDR3aa: CASSTGKRIVNTGELFF
d_gene: -
j_gene: TRBJ2-2
v_gene: TRBV2
abundance: -

CDR3nt: TGCGCCAGCAGGACTATTCACTACAAAACAGATACGCAGTATTTT
CDR3aa: CASRTIHYKTDTQYF
d_gene: -
j_gene: TRBJ2-3
v_gene: TRBV10-1
abundance: -

CDR3nt: TGTGCCTGGAGTTGGGTAAGAACCGGGACTAGCGGGAGAAGTGAGCAGTTCTTC
CDR3aa: CAWSWVRTGTSGRSEQFF
d_gene: TRBD2
j_gene: TRBJ2-1
v_gene: TRBV30
abundance: -

CDR3nt: TGTGCCAGCAGTTACGGGGTGGGCAATCAGCCCCAGCATTTT
CDR3aa: CASSYGVGNQPQHF
d_gene: -
j_gene: TRBJ1-5
v_gene: TRBV27
abundance: few

CDR3nt: TGTGCCAGCAGTGTCGGACTAGCGTGTCAAGAGACCCAGTACTTC
CDR3aa: CASSVGLACQETQYF
d_gene: TRBD2
j_gene: TRBJ2-5
v_gene: TRBV6-4
abundance: -

CDR3nt: TGTGCCAGCAGCGTAGCTCCAGCGAAGAACTCTGGAAACACCATATATTTT
CDR3aa: CASSVAPAKNSGNTIYF
d_gene: -
j_gene: TRBJ1-3
v_gene: TRBV9
abundance: -

CDR3nt: TGTGCCAGCAGCTCCCCATATGGACAGAACACTGAAGCTTTCTTT
CDR3aa: CASSSPYGQNTEAFF
d_gene: -
j_gene: TRBJ1-1
v_gene: TRBV7-9
abundance: -